This T cell receptor beta chain was sequenced during a study of response to subunit inactivated influenza vaccine. Findings of the study overall: Every seasonal influenza vaccination brings in few new T cells, the authors suggested.

MiXCR was run by TCRdb on the RT-PCR reads, yielding one entry per CDR3 protein. In the table there are about 650,000 distinct CDR3 sequences, about a sixth of which are singletons. The V gene's germline CDR1 is SGHRS and CDR2 YFSETQ. J gave up 6 bases and V 3 bases, and 5 bases lay outside the gene matches. The CDR3 is made up of 15 amino acids. Ten or more counts support this clonotype. No antigen is known for it. This chain connects TRBV5-1 to TRBJ2-3, with TRBD2 matching over 12 bases. This clonotype was sampled from a man aged 45-65 years who received an inactivated influenza vaccine. Sequencing used PBMCs from blood, obtained less than 13 days after vaccination. DNA for the CDR3: TGCGCCAGCAGCTGGAGGACTAGCGGGGTCGATACGCAGTATTTT. Encoded protein: CASSWRTSGVDTQYF.